This T cell receptor beta chain was identified in a study of T cell clusters in autoimmune cytopenias (dated 2019 in TCRdb). For the study in its entirety: A mean age of approximately 56 years and a median age of roughly 60 years were recorded for the healthy donor controls, of whom about half of the roughly 45 were female. The study was designed to test whether a disease-specific immune repertoire signature usable as a blood-based biomarker is carried by autoimmune cytopenia patients. In autoimmune cytopenia patients, peripheral blood TRB and IGH repertoires were sequenced during active disease and over treatment follow-up, together with healthy, CLL and autoimmune hepatitis controls. A median TRB sequencing depth of approximately 50,000 reads per sample was reached, and a median of roughly 2,300 distinct TRB clonotypes per sample was obtained. Repertoires from autoimmune hepatitis patients were compared with those of about two dozen healthy donors matched for age and sex. For primary cytopenia, the controls were more than 20 age-matched healthy donors, and for secondary cytopenia, the controls were more than twelve age-matched CLL patients.

Multiplex PCR with a touch-down protocol amplified TRB rearrangements, with the TRB-A and TRB-B primer pools combined in a single tube. Illumina adapters and sample indices were added to the amplicons through two consecutive PCR reactions performed with Phusion HS II polymerase. The amplicons were gel-purified using the NucleoSpin Gel and PCR Clean-up kit, after which quantification was performed by Qubit and quality was checked on an Agilent 2100 Bioanalyzer. Libraries were sequenced on an Illumina MiSeq using 600-cycle, single-indexed, paired-end runs. Per the source publication's procedure: MiXCR version 2.1.12, together with the default MiXCR reference library, was used to align and assemble the TRB reads. Each unique CDR3 nucleotide sequence defined a clone, and only productive sequences with at least two reads were analysed. Repertoire diversity was assessed by alpha-parameterized diversity profiles (alpha 0 to 5), including Shannon (alpha 1) and Simpson (alpha 2) indices, computed with an R script. The tcR package was used to compute combinatorial TRB VJ usage, and cohorts were compared on this usage by principal component analysis with ade4. GLIPH clustering of TCRbeta CDR3s was carried out on cohort pairs matched by age and read depth, and cluster frequencies were compared by Wilcoxon test. The reads were reprocessed in TCRdb, with one entry per CDR3 protein sequence and no accompanying DNA. TCRdb, not the authors, supplied the V and J calls. The table for this sample lists 9,500 to 14,000 distinct CDR3 sequences. About 21% of the sample goes to the ten largest clones.

The CDR3 runs 14 amino acids, cysteine and phenylalanine included. Only the protein sequence is given. From the germline V gene (reference sequence), CDR1 is LNHDA and CDR2 is SQIVND. No count is recorded, but by frequency this clonotype is medium-sized (0.01 to 0.1%). Its recognized antigen is unknown. Overall study outcomes, separate from this receptor: TRB repertoire shifts, with less even repertoires observed in secondary cytopenia and CLL, were mostly attributed to lymphoma bias rather than autoimmunity. A lack of physiological T cell clusters in primary autoimmune cytopenia patients was suggested by GLIPH, as 51 clusters were found to be exclusive to healthy donors versus 15 to 20 exclusive to patients. The T cell clusters were defined only in silico, and the functional role of the clusters still needed to be validated experimentally. Compared with active autoimmune hepatitis patients, healthy donors had almost three times as many exclusive TRB clusters, a finding consistent with an autoimmunity-wide signature. The cluster-lack signature was not observed for secondary cytopenia versus CLL, as the signature was apparently masked by the dominant lymphoma-associated repertoire.

Each sample's TRB amplification started from approximately 240 ng of peripheral blood genomic DNA, which corresponds to approximately 37,500 genome equivalents. These data were likewise used in another study, on T cell repertoires in aging, cancer and after chemotherapy. Looking at the second paper: Six donor age groups were covered, ranging from 30 or younger up to 70 or older, and each group contained at least three individuals. Control TCR repertoires from healthy donors were recorded across several months to years, and re-sampling revealed clear clonal overlap. Some 9 million TCR reads were contained in the full dataset. Compared with age-matched healthy donors, untreated patients with either hematological or solid cancers had significantly lower TCR diversity in the blood along with higher clonality. In healthy donors, the drop in TCR diversity with age came mainly from a loss of richness, whereas in cancer patients a loss of evenness also played a part. An increase in median generation probability over the chemotherapy interval was observed in both cancer cohorts, suggesting that the repertoire was reconstituted through rebound thymic output. According to the authors, the repertoire data do not permit conclusions about immunological memory after chemotherapy. To look at immunoaging and at how T cells reconstitute after chemotherapy, the study profiled TCR beta repertoires in peripheral blood from both healthy donors and cancer patients. A cohort of 218 cancer patients (around 93 with hematological and 110 to 140 with solid cancers) was assembled, and 95 to 100 healthy donors were included as a reference group. MiXCR versions 2.12 and 3.0.5 were used to process the TRB sequences. Repertoire metrics included Shannon diversity, evenness, clonality (one minus evenness), and alpha-parameterized diversity profiles from alpha 0 to 5. The IGoR algorithm was used to calculate generation probabilities of clones in the paired pre- and post-chemotherapy samples.

The sequence was obtained from a human donor in good health. Sequencing input: peripheral blood. The receptor chain draws on TRBV19 and TRBJ2-1; the D call from TCRdb, TRBD2, cannot be confirmed without DNA. The CDR3 here reads CASSTSGVYNEQFF.